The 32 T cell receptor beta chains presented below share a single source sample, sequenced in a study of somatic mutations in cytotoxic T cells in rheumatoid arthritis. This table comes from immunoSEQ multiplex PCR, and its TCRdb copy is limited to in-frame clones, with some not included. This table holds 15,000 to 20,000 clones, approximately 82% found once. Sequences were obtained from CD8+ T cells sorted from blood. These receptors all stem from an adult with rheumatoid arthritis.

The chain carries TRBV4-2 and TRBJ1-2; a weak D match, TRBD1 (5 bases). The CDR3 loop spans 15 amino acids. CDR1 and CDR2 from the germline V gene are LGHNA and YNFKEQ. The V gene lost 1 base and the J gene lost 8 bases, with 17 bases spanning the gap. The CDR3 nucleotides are TGTGCCAGCAGCCAAGCTCTCTCGCCAGGGCAGGGCTACACCTTC. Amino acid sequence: CASSQALSPGQGYTF.

This chain's CDR3 is CSITFEGNEQFF. CDR3 DNA sequence: TGCAGCATAACTTTCGAGGGGAATGAGCAGTTCTTC. The chain employs TRBV29-1 and TRBJ2-1, with D perhaps matching TRBD1 or TRBD2 (5 bases each). CDR1 is SQVTM and CDR2 is ANQGSEA in the germline V gene. There are 12 residues in the CDR3. V lost 8 bases, J lost 7 bases, and 15 bases lay in between.

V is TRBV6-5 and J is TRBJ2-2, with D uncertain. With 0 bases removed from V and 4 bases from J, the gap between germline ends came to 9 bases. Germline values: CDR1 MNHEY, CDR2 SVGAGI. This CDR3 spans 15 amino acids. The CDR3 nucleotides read TGTGCCAGCAGTTACTCGGCCCTTAGCACCGGGGAGCTGTTTTTT. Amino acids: CASSYSALSTGELFF.

The DNA of the CDR3 is TGTGCCAGCAGTCGCACTAGCGGGAAGTACAATGAGCAGTTCTTC. It encodes CASSRTSGKYNEQFF. The J gene is TRBJ2-1, the V gene TRBV7-2; TRBD2 agrees at 10 bases. Per germline, CDR1 SGHTA and CDR2 FQGNSA. This CDR3 is 15 amino acids long. Trimming cost V 6 bases and J 4 bases; bases outside gene matches: 6.

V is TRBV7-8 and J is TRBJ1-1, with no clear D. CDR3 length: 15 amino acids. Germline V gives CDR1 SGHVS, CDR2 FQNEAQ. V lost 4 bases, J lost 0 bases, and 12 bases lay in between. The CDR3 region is CASSSRPGMNTEAFF. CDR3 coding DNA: TGTGCCAGCAGCTCGAGACCCGGGATGAACACTGAAGCTTTCTTT.

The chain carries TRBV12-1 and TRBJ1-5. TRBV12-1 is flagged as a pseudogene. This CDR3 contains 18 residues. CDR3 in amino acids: CASSTPAKGPYSNQPQHF. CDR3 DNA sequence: TGTGCCAGCAGCACCCCAGCAAAGGGCCCCTATAGCAATCAGCCCCAGCATTTT.

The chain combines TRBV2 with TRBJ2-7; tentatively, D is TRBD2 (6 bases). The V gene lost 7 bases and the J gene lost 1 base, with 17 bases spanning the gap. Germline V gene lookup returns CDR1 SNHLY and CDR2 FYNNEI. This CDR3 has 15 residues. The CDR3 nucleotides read TGTGCCAGCATTATAAGAGCGGGTCAATCCTACGAGCAGTACTTC. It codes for CASIIRAGQSYEQYF.

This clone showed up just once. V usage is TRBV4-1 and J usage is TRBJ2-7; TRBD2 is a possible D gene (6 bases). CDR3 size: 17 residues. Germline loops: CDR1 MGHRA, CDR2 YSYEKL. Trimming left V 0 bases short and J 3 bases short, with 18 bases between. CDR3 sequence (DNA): TGCGCCAGCAGCCAAGAAGGTGGGGGGAGCATCATCTACGAGCAGTACTTC. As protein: CASSQEGGGSIIYEQYF.

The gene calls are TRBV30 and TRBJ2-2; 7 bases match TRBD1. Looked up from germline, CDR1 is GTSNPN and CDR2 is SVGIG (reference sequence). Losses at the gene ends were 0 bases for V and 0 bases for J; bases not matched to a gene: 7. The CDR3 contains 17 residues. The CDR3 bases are TGTGCCTGGAGTGTCTTATGGGGACAGACGAACACCGGGGAGCTGTTTTTT. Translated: CAWSVLWGQTNTGELFF. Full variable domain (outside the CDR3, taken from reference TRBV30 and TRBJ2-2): SQTIHQWPATLVQPVGSPLSLECTVEGTSNPNLYWYRQAAGRGLQLLFYSVGIGQISSEVPQNLSASRPQDRQFILSSKKLLLSDSGFYLCAWSVLWGQTNTGELFFGEGSRLTVL.

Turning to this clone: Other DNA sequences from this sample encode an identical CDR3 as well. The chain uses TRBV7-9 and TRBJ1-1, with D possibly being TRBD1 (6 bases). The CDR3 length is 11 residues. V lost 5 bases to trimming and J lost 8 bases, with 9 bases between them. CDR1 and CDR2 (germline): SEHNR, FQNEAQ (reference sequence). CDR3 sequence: CASSLGQEAFF. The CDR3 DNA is TGTGCCAGCAGCCTGGGACAAGAAGCTTTCTTT. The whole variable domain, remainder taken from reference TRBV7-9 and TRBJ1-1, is DTGVSQNPRHKITKRGQNVTFRCDPISEHNRLYWYRQTLGQGPEFLTYFQNEAQLEKSRLLSDRFSAERPKGSFSTLEIQRTEQGDSAMYLCASSLGQEAFFGQGTRLTVV.

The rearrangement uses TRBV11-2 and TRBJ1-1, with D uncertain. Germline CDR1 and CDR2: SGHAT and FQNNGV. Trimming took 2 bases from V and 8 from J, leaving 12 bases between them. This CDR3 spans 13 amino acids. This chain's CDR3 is CASSLPHLMEAFF. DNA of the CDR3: TGTGCCAGCAGCTTACCCCACTTGATGGAAGCTTTCTTT.

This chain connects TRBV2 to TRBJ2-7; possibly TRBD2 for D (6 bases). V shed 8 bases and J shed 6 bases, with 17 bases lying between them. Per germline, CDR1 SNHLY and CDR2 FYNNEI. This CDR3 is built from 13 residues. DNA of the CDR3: TGTGCCAGCGGAACCGGGAGTCTGACCGAGCAGTACTTC. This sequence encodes CASGTGSLTEQYF.

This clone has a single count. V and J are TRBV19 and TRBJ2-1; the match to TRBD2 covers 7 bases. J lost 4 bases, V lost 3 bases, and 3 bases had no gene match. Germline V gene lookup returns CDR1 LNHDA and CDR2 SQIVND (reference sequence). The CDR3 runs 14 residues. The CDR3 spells CASSIGRGYNEQFF. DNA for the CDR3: TGTGCCAGTAGTATTGGGCGGGGGTACAATGAGCAGTTCTTC.

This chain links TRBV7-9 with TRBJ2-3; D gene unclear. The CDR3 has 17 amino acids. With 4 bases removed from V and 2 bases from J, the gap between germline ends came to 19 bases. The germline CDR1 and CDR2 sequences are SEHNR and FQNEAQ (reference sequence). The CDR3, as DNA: TGTGCCAGCAGCTCCCGGCTGGAGAGCCGCCTCACAGATACGCAGTATTTT. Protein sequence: CASSSRLESRLTDTQYF. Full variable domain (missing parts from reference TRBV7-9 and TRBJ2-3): DTGVSQNPRHKITKRGQNVTFRCDPISEHNRLYWYRQTLGQGPEFLTYFQNEAQLEKSRLLSDRFSAERPKGSFSTLEIQRTEQGDSAMYLCASSSRLESRLTDTQYFGPGTRLTVL.

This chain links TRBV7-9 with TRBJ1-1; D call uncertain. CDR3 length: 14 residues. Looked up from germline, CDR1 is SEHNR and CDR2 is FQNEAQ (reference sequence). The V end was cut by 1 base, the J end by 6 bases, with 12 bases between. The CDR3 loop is CASSLDLVGPEAFF. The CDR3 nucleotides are TGTGCCAGCAGCTTAGACCTGGTCGGCCCTGAAGCTTTCTTT.

The CDR3 spells CASSQEADGRLRNEQFF. The DNA for the CDR3 is TGTGCCAGCAGCCAAGAGGCGGACGGGAGGTTGCGCAATGAGCAGTTCTTC. The chain combines TRBV4-2 with TRBJ2-1, with 7 bases matching TRBD2. V lost 0 bases, J lost 6 bases, and 11 bases stayed unmatched. Germline assignment: CDR1 LGHNA and CDR2 YNFKEQ. The CDR3 sequence is 17 residues long.

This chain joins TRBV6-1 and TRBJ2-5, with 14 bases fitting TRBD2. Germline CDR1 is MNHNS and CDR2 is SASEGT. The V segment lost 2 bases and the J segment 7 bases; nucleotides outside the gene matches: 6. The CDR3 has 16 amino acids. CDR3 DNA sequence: TGTGCCAGCAGTGAATCGGGACTAGCGGGAGCTGGGACCCAGTACTTC. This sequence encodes CASSESGLAGAGTQYF.

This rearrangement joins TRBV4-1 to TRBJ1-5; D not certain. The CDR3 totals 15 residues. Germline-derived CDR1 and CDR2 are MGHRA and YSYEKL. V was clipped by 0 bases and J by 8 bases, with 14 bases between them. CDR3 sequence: CASSQDLTSYEPQHF. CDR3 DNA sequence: TGCGCCAGCAGCCAAGATTTAACTTCCTATGAGCCCCAGCATTTT.

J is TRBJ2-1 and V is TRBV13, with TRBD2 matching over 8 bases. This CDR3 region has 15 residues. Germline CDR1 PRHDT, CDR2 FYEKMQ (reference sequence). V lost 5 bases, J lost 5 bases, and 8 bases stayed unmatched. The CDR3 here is CASSARTSFHNEQFF. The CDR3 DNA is TGTGCCAGCAGCGCACGGACTAGCTTCCACAATGAGCAGTTCTTC.

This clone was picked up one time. The CDR3 loop reads CASSQGSSGGRGYNEQFF. Written as DNA, the CDR3 is TGTGCCAGCAGCCAAGGGTCTAGCGGGGGGCGGGGCTACAATGAGCAGTTCTTC. The chain has TRBV4-2 and TRBJ2-1, with 11 bases lining up with TRBD2. The CDR3 covers 18 residues. The V gene end was trimmed by 1 base and the J gene end by 3 bases; junction bases not matched to a gene: 8. The germline CDR1 and CDR2 sequences are LGHNA and YNFKEQ.

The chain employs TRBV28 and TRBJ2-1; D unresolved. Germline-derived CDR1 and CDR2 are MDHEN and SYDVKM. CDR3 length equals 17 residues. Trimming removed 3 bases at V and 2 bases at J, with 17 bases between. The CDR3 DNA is TGTGCCAGCAGTTTCTCCGACATAGAAGTAGCCTACAATGAGCAGTTCTTC. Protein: CASSFSDIEVAYNEQFF.

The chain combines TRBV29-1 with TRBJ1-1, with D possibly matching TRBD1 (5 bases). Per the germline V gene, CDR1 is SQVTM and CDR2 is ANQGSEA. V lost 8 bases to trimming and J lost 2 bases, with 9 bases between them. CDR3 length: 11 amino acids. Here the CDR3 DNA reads TGCAGCTCAGACAGAAACACTGAAGCTTTCTTT. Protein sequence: CSSDRNTEAFF.

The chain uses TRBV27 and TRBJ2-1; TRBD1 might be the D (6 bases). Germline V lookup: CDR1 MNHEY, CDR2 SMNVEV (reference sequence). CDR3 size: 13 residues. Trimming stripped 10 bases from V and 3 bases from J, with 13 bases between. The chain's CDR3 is CATSRDNYNEQFF. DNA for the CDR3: TGTGCCACCTCCCGGGACAACTACAATGAGCAGTTCTTC.

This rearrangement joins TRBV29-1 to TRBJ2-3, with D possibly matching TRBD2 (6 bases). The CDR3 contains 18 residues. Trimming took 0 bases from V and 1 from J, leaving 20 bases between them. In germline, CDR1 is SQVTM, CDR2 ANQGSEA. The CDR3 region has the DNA TGCAGCGTTGAAGATGATAGCGGACCTGGGGGTGGCACAGATACGCAGTATTTT. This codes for CSVEDDSGPGGGTDTQYF.

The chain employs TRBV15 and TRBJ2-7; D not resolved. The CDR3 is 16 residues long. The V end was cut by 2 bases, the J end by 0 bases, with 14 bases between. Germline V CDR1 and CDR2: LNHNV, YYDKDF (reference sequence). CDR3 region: CATSRLKGDTSYEQYF. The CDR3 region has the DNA TGTGCCACCAGCAGATTAAAAGGAGACACCTCCTACGAGCAGTACTTC.

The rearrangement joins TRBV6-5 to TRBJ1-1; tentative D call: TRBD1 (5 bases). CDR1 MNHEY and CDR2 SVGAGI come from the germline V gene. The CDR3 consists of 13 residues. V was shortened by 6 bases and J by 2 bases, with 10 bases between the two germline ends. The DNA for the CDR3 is TGTGCCAGCAGCTTTACAGGAAACACTGAAGCTTTCTTT. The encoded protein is CASSFTGNTEAFF.

The CDR3 loop is CASTRKGALNTEAFF. In DNA form, the CDR3 reads TGTGCCAGCACCCGAAAGGGGGCCTTGAACACTGAAGCTTTCTTT. The chain links TRBV7-8 to TRBJ1-1, with TRBD1 matching over 7 bases. This CDR3 comprises 15 residues. V trimming: 7 bases; J trimming: 0 bases; junction bases outside the gene matches: 8. Germline V lookup: CDR1 SGHVS, CDR2 FQNEAQ.

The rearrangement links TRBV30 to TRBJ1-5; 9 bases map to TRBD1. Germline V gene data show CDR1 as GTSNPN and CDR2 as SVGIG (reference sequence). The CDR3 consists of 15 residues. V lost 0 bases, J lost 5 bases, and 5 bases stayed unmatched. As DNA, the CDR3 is TGTGCCTGGAGTGTTGACAGGGGGTCGGATCAGCCCCAGCATTTT. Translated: CAWSVDRGSDQPQHF.

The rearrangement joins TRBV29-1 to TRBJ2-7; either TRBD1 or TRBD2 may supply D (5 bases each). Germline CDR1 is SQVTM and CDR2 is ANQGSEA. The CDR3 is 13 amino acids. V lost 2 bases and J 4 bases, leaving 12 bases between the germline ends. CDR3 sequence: CSVETGTEYEQYF. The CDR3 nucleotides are TGCAGCGTTGAAACCGGGACGGAATACGAGCAGTACTTC.

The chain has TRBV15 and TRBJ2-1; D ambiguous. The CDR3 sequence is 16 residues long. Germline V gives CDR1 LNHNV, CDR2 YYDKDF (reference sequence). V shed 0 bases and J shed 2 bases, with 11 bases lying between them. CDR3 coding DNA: TGTGCCACCAGCAGAGAAAGGGAAATACCCTACAATGAGCAGTTCTTC. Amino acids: CATSREREIPYNEQFF.

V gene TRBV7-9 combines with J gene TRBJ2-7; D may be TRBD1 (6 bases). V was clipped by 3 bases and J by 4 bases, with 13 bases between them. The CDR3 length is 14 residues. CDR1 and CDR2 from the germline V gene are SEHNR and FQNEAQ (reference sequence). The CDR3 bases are TGTGCCAGCAGCTTCCGGGACACAGAATACGAGCAGTACTTC. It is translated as CASSFRDTEYEQYF.

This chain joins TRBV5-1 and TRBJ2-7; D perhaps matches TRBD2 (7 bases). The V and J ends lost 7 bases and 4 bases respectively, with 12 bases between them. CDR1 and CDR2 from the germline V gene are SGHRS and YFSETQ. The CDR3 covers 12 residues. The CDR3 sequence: CASEGGDYEQYF. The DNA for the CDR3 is TGCGCCAGCGAGGGGGGGGATTACGAGCAGTACTTC. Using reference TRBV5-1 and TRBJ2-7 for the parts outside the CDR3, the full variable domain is KAGVTQTPRYLIKTRGQQVTLSCSPISGHRSVSWYQQTPGQGLQFLFEYFSETQRNKGNFPGRFSGRQFSNSRSEMNVSTLELGDSALYLCASEGGDYEQYFGPGTRLTVT.